The clone carrying this T cell receptor beta chain was counted at least ten times. What it binds is unknown. A sample-barcoded 5' primer and a J-beta primer mix were used in a second PCR of about 6 to 12 cycles. Template switching added a 12-random-nucleotide identifier to every cDNA molecule. TCRdb re-analysed the 5' RACE reads in MiXCR, keeping a single row per CDR3 protein. The data hold 1.5 million to 2 million distinct CDR3 sequences, with roughly 30% observed a single time. This sample was included in a study of blood T cells in healthy people across ages. Study outcomes and limitations: Diversity of TCR beta per million T cells declined in a roughly linear way with age. Samples with more naive T cells showed higher observed beta diversity.

V was pared by 0 bases and J by 4 bases, with 8 bases of the junction left unmatched. The CDR3 loop spans 16 amino acids. Germline V gene sequence: CDR1 SGHRS, CDR2 YFSETQ. This sequence originates from a woman aged 25 to 39 in good health. The chain employs TRBV5-1 and TRBJ2-7, with 9 bases lining up with TRBD1. Sequenced input: blood. The CDR3 is CASSLVGLGQGYEQYF. The CDR3 DNA reads as TGCGCCAGCAGCTTGGTCGGTCTGGGACAGGGATACGAGCAGTACTTC.